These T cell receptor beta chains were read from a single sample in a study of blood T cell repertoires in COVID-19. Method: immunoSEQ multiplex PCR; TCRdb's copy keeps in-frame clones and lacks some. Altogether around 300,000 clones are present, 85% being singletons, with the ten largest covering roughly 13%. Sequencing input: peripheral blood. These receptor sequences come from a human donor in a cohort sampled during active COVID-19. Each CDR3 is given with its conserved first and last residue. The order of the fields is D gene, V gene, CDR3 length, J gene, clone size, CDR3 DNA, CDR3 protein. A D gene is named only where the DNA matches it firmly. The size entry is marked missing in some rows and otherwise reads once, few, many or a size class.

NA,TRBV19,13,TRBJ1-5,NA,TGTGCCAGTATCGACAGAACCGGTCAGCCCCAGCATTTT,CASIDRTGQPQHF
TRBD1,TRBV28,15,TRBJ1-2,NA,TGTGCCAGCAGTACCAGGACAGGATCAAACTATGGCTACACCTTC,CASSTRTGSNYGYTF
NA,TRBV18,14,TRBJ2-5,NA,TGTGCCAGCTCACCACTTTCCAGCCAAGAGACCCAGTACTTC,CASSPLSSQETQYF
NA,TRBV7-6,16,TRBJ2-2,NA,TGTGCCAGCAGCTCCGGGACTTCATTTGAAACCGGGGAGCTGTTTTTT,CASSSGTSFETGELFF
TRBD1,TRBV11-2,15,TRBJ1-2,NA,TGTGCCAGCAGCTACCTTGGACAGGGGGCCTATGGCTACACCTTC,CASSYLGQGAYGYTF
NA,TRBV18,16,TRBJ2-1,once,TGTGCCAGCTCACCATCCGGGGGTCATTCCTACAATGAGCAGTTCTTC,CASSPSGGHSYNEQFF
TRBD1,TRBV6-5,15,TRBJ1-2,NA,TGTGCCAGCACACCCGGTACAGGGGGCTCCTATGGCTACACCTTC,CASTPGTGGSYGYTF
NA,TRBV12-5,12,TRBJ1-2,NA,TGTGCTAGTGGTCTGGGGAGCTATGGCTACACCTTC,CASGLGSYGYTF
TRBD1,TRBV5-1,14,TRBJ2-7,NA,TGCGCCAGCAGGCTGGGACAGCCTTACTACGAGCAGTACTTC,CASRLGQPYYEQYF
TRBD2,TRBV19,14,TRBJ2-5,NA,TGTGCCAGTAGTCCCGGACTAGCCAGAGAGACCCAGTACTTC,CASSPGLARETQYF
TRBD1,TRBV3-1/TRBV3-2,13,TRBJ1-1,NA,TGTGCCAGCAGCCAGGGACAGGGATATGAAGCTTTCTTT,CASSQGQGYEAFF
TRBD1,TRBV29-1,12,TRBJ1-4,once,TGCAGCGTTTTGGGGGACAGGGAAAAACTGTTTTTT,CSVLGDREKLFF
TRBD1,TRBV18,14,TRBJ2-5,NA,TGTGCCAGCTCACCCTCTGGACAGGGATCAAGAAACGACTTC,CASSPSGQGSRNDF
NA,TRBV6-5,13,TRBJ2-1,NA,TGTGCCAGCTGGCTTAGCGGCAACAATGAGCAGTTCTTC,CASWLSGNNEQFF
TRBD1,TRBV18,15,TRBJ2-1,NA,TGTGCCAGCTCACCACCGGGACAGGCTTACAATGAGCAGTTCTTC,CASSPPGQAYNEQFF
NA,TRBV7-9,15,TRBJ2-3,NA,TGTGCCAGCAGCTTAACAGGGTTATACACAGATACGCAGTATTTT,CASSLTGLYTDTQYF
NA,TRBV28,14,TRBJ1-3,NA,TGTGCCAGCAGAGCTTCGAGGCCTGGAAACACCATATATTTT,CASRASRPGNTIYF
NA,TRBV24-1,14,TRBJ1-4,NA,TGTGCCACCAGTGGTTCTACAGGGTATGAAAAACTGTTTTTT,CATSGSTGYEKLFF
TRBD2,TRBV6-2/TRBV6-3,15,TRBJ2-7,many,TGTGCCAGCAGCTCGGGGGGGGGCGGATCCTACGAGCAGTACTTC,CASSSGGGGSYEQYF